Listed below are T cell receptor beta chains from one sample, sequenced in a study of cytomegalovirus exposure and HLA in healthy donors. TCRdb keeps only in-frame clones here, not all; method: immunoSEQ multiplex PCR. The repertoire holds about 130,000 clones, with 75% to 85% as singletons. What was sequenced was PBMCs. The receptors stem from a man aged 25 to 40 in good health and CMV-seronegative. Both conserved end residues are part of each CDR3. The order of the fields is V gene, CDR3 protein.

>TRBV5-1
CASSPDSSYEQYF
>TRBV28
CASSLSVVWGQQFF
>TRBV27
CASSPSSGTWEQYF
>TRBV5-1
CASSLRGSVGTDTQYF
>TRBV5-6
CASSLDISGNTIYF
>TRBV27
CASRGGKNYEQYF
>TRBV10-1
CASSDAGIMQPQHF
>TRBV29-1
CSVEYGTGETQYF
>TRBV5-1
CASSQGQGLATEAFF
>TRBV19
CASSLYQGMEAFF
>TRBV19
CASSIEGSGKLGEQYF
>TRBV5-4
CASSSPSNPYNEQFF
>TRBV19
CASSTLLAGKTGDTQYF
>TRBV16
CASSQSNSYEQYF
>TRBV7-2
CASSSYQETQYF
>TRBV11-2
CASSRGLADAEQYF
>TRBV7-9
CASSLGPTTENQPQHF
>TRBV9
CASSTSSDQETQYF
>TRBV12-5
CASGLTGNQPQHF
>TRBV28
CASRDLAGGDETQYF
>TRBV23-1
CASRGQGSSGNTIYF
>TRBV15
CATSSLAGSNTGELFF
>TRBV14
CASSHENSRDRYEQYF
>TRBV4-1
CASSQDLGTSGNEQFF
>TRBV5-1
CASSLVGGQTEAFF
>TRBV2
CASSDLYYAGSSTDTQYF
>TRBV5-1
CASSTAGVTNEKLFF
>TRBV28
CASSEGLPRDTQYF
>TRBV7-2
CASSQIAGGQDEQFF
>TRBV7-2
CASSFYTTGVEQYF
>TRBV5-1
CASNGLAGVTDMQYF
>TRBV7-7
CASSSTGGGETQYF
>TRBV7-2
CASSLRSLYEQYF
>TRBV19
CASSMNLAGGEYGYTF
>TRBV7-2
CASSHATGEYGYTF
>TRBV28
CASSLSRDREDDGRFF
>TRBV27
CASFGTSDNLKLYEQYF
>TRBV5-5
CASSLPGSNEKLFF